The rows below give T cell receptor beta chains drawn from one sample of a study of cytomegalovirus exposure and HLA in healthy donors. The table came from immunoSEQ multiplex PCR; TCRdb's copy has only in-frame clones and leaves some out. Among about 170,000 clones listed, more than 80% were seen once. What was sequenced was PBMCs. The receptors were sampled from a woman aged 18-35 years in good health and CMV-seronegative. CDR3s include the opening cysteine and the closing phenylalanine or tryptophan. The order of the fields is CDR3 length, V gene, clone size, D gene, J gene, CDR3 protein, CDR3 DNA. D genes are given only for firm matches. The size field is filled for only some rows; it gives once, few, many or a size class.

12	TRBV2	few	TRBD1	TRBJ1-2	CAIGTGEDGYTF	TGTGCCATAGGGACAGGGGAGGATGGCTACACCTTC
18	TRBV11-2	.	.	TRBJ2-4	CASSGFKGEGVAKNIQYF	TGTGCCAGCAGCGGATTTAAGGGGGAGGGGGTAGCCAAAAACATTCAGTACTTC
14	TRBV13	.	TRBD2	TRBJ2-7	CASSLRSGTPEQYF	TGTGCCAGCAGCCTGAGAAGCGGGACCCCCGAGCAGTACTTC
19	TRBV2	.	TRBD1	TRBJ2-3	CASSEEGEVRDSTPDTQYF	TGTGCCAGCAGTGAAGAGGGGGAAGTCCGGGACAGCACCCCAGATACGCAGTATTTT
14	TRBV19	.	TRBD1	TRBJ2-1	CATANRGSYNEQFF	TGTGCCACCGCGAACAGGGGTTCCTACAATGAGCAGTTCTTC
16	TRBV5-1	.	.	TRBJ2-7	CASSLDGSNIAYEQYF	TGCGCCAGCAGCTTGGATGGTAGCAATATAGCCTACGAGCAGTACTTC
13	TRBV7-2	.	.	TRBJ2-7	CASSSVNFYEQYF	TGTGCCAGCAGCTCCGTGAACTTTTACGAGCAGTACTTC
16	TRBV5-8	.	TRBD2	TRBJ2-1	CASSLGLAGGRDEQFF	TGTGCCAGCAGCTTGGGTCTGGCGGGAGGGAGGGATGAGCAGTTCTTC
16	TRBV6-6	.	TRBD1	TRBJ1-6	CASSLIGTGHRPPLHF	TGTGCCAGCAGTTTAATAGGGACAGGACACCGTCCACCCCTCCACTTT
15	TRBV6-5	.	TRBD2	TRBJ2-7	CASSYGASGNYEQYF	TGTGCCAGCAGTTACGGGGCTAGCGGGAACTACGAGCAGTACTTC
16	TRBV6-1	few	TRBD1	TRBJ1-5	CASSEGTGKGNQPQHF	TGTGCCAGCAGTGAAGGGACAGGGAAAGGGAATCAGCCCCAGCATTTT
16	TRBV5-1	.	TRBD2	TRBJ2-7	CASSSSGGGLINEQYF	TGCGCCAGCAGCTCCAGCGGGGGAGGTTTAATCAACGAGCAGTACTTC
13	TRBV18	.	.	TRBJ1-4	CASSGGLNEKLFF	TGTGCCAGCTCCGGGGGGCTTAATGAAAAACTGTTTTTT
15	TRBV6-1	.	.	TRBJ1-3	CVSSDPGRTTNTIYF	TGTGTCAGCAGTGACCCCGGAAGAACTACAAACACCATATATTTT
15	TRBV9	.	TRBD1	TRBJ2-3	CASSERDSITDTQYF	TGTGCCAGCAGCGAAAGGGACAGCATCACAGATACGCAGTATTTT
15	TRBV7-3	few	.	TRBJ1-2	CASSLNGGPNYGYTF	TGTGCCAGCAGCTTAAACGGGGGGCCTAACTATGGCTACACCTTC
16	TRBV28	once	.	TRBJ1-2	CASSLQKLGPYYGYTF	TGTGCCAGCAGTCTGCAGAAACTGGGGCCCTACTATGGCTACACCTTC
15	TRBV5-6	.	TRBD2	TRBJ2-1	CASSLTSGTYNEQFF	TGTGCCAGCAGCTTGACTAGCGGGACCTACAATGAGCAGTTCTTC
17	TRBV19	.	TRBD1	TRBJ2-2	CASSTSPTGWGTGELFF	TGTGCCAGTAGTACCTCACCGACAGGGTGGGGCACCGGGGAGCTGTTTTTT